The 31 T cell receptor beta chains listed next were all sequenced from one sample in a study of breast tumors, draining lymph nodes, adjacent tissues. Axillary draining lymph nodes of breast cancer patients supplied the node samples. TCRdb used MiXCR to reprocess the multiplex PCR reads, holding one entry per CDR3 protein. The sample lists roughly 130,000 distinct CDR3 sequences; 15% to 20% were seen once. The specimen sequenced was axillary lymph node tissue. Source of these receptors: a female donor with breast cancer. Some clones in this sample may be carry-over from other donors' samples.

This clonotype showed up many times. The chain carries TRBV2 and TRBJ1-2; D call uncertain. CDR1 and CDR2 (germline): SNHLY, FYNNEI. The CDR3 runs to 13 residues. V lost 0 bases and J lost 3, with 5 bases in between. The CDR3 DNA reads TGTGCCAGCAGTGAAGCGCTTTACTATGGCTACACCTTC. This gives the protein CASSEALYYGYTF.

This clonotype was seen ten or more times. V gene TRBV20-1 combines with J gene TRBJ1-2, with TRBD1 matching over 8 bases. V shed 3 bases and J 2 bases; nucleotides not matched to a gene: 5. The germline V gene encodes CDR1 DFQATT and CDR2 SNEGSKA (reference sequence). The CDR3 contains 14 residues. The CDR3, as DNA: TGCAGTGCTAGTTTTAGACAGGGGAACTATGGCTACACCTTC. Its translation: CSASFRQGNYGYTF.

V usage is TRBV18 and J usage is TRBJ2-1; D gene unclear. This CDR3 comprises 15 residues. Trimming removed 2 bases from V and 0 bases from J, with 8 bases in between. Germline V lookup: CDR1 KGHSH, CDR2 LQKENI. CDR3 bases: TGTGCCAGCTCACCAGGTAGGATCTCCTACAATGAGCAGTTCTTC. Translating gives CASSPGRISYNEQFF. Using reference TRBV18 and TRBJ2-1 for the parts outside the CDR3, the full variable domain is NAGVMQNPRHLVRRRGQEARLRCSPMKGHSHVYWYRQLPEEGLKFMVYLQKENIIDESGMPKERFSAEFPKEGPSILRIQQVVRGDSAAYFCASSPGRISYNEQFFGPGTRLTVL.

A note on this clonotype: This may come from a read error, since a much larger clone is one base off. J is TRBJ2-5 and V is TRBV12-3 or TRBV12-4; D may be TRBD2 (5 bases). The CDR3 consists of 14 residues. V was shortened by 7 bases and J by 3 bases, with 15 bases between the two germline ends. The CDR3 protein is CASNAYGDEETQYF. In nucleotides, the CDR3 is TGTGCCAGCAACGCCTACGGGGATGAAGAGACCCAGTACTTC.

This clonotype was observed many times. This chain links TRBV20-1 with TRBJ2-7; 8 positions match TRBD1. V lost 4 bases and J lost 5; bases outside the gene matches: 7. CDR1 and CDR2 from the germline V gene are DFQATT and SNEGSKA (reference sequence). This CDR3 has 13 amino acids. This CDR3 is CSAIGQGLNEQYF. CDR3 bases: TGCAGTGCTATCGGACAGGGACTTAACGAGCAGTACTTC.

The chain has TRBV28 and TRBJ1-5; tentatively, D is TRBD1 (5 bases). The CDR3 sequence is 18 residues long. CDR1 and CDR2 from the germline V gene are MDHEN and SYDVKM. Trimming cost V 8 bases and J 3 bases, with 26 bases left between them. DNA for the CDR3: TGTGCCAGCGCGGTACTGGGCTCGGCGGGGGGTGACAATCAGCCCCAGCATTTT. Translated, it gives CASAVLGSAGGDNQPQHF.

At least ten counts were recorded for this clonotype. The genes are TRBV20-1 and TRBJ2-7, with D unresolved. Germline loops: CDR1 DFQATT, CDR2 SNEGSKA (reference sequence). The CDR3 is 14 residues long. The V gene lost 8 bases and the J gene lost 3 bases, with 20 bases spanning the gap. DNA for the CDR3: TGCAGTCAAGGGTCTAACAAGAACGACTACGAGCAGTACTTC. Translation gives CSQGSNKNDYEQYF.

This clonotype came up a few times. This chain uses TRBV28 with TRBJ1-5; D remains ambiguous. There are 12 residues in the CDR3. The V end was cut by 10 bases, the J end by 2 bases, with 9 bases between. Germline values: CDR1 MDHEN, CDR2 SYDVKM. The CDR3 DNA is TGTGCCACCCATAGGGGCAATCAGCCCCAGCATTTT. Its translation is CATHRGNQPQHF.

This clonotype was observed at least ten times. This chain uses TRBV5-1 with TRBJ2-5; no clear D gene. This CDR3 is 13 amino acids long. Trimming stripped 1 base from V and 4 bases from J, with 8 bases between. The V gene's germline CDR1 is SGHRS and CDR2 YFSETQ. In DNA, the CDR3 is TGCGCCAGCAGCTTGAACTGGGGAGAGACCCAGTACTTC. Its protein product is CASSLNWGETQYF.

This clonotype was detected many times. The J gene is TRBJ2-7, the V gene TRBV20-1; TRBD1 aligns across 9 bases. Germline assignment: CDR1 DFQATT and CDR2 SNEGSKA (reference sequence). V was clipped by 6 bases and J by 0 bases; unmatched bases: 6. CDR3 length: 14 residues. In nucleotides, the CDR3 is TGCAGTGCGCCGGGACAGGGAGGCTCCTACGAGCAGTACTTC. Encoded protein: CSAPGQGGSYEQYF.

The chain couples TRBV27 to TRBJ2-6; a weak D match, TRBD2 (7 bases). Germline V CDR1 and CDR2: MNHEY, SMNVEV (reference sequence). CDR3 length equals 17 residues. Trimming stripped 5 bases from V and 4 bases from J, with 18 bases between. CDR3 residues: CASSPQRGGAGANVLTF. In nucleotides, the CDR3 is TGTGCCAGCAGTCCTCAGCGCGGGGGCGCCGGGGCCAACGTCCTGACTTTC. Full variable domain (outside the CDR3, taken from reference TRBV27 and TRBJ2-6): EAQVTQNPRYLITVTGKKLTVTCSQNMNHEYMSWYRQDPGLGLRQIYYSMNVEVTDKGDVPEGYKVSRKEKRNFPLILESPSPNQTSLYFCASSPQRGGAGANVLTFGAGSRLTVL.

The chain carries TRBV7-8 and TRBJ1-1, with TRBD1 matching over 12 bases. J lost 5 bases, V lost 4 bases, and 2 bases had no gene match. The CDR3 has 14 amino acids. The germline V gene has CDR1 SGHVS and CDR2 FQNEAQ. The CDR3: CASSWDRGQTEAFF. DNA of the CDR3: TGTGCCAGCAGCTGGGACAGGGGGCAAACTGAAGCTTTCTTT.

Of note for this clonotype: A much larger clone differs by one base, so this may be a read error. The chain joins TRBV20-1 to TRBJ2-3; D not certain. CDR3 size: 10 residues. The ends were cut back, 5 bases at V and 5 bases at J, with 5 bases in the middle. Germline V gene data show CDR1 as DFQATT and CDR2 as SNEGSKA (reference sequence). CDR3: CSALVDTQYF. In DNA, the CDR3 is TGCAGTGCTCTAGTAGATACGCAGTATTTT.

This chain connects TRBV6-5 to TRBJ1-5; the D is unclear. The ends were cut back, 2 bases at V and 1 base at J, with 3 bases in the middle. CDR1 is MNHEY and CDR2 is SVGAGI in the germline V gene. This CDR3 is built from 13 residues. The CDR3 DNA reads as TGTGCCAGCAGTTACGGGAGCAATCAGCCCCAGCATTTT. Translating it yields CASSYGSNQPQHF.

There are many counts of this clonotype. The chain combines TRBV20-1 with TRBJ2-2, with D uncertain. This CDR3 spans 12 amino acids. V was shortened by 5 bases and J by 4 bases, with 8 bases between the two germline ends. Germline-derived CDR1 and CDR2 are DFQATT and SNEGSKA (reference sequence). The CDR3: CSAAESTGELFF. DNA of the CDR3: TGCAGTGCTGCAGAGAGCACCGGGGAGCTGTTTTTT.

The V gene is TRBV7-9, the J gene TRBJ2-4; possibly TRBD2 for D (6 bases). The CDR3 loop spans 12 amino acids. V was pared by 8 bases and J by 6 bases, with 11 bases between. Looked up from germline, CDR1 is SEHNR and CDR2 is FQNEAQ (reference sequence). The CDR3 nucleotides read TGTGCCAGCGGGGACTTACTAAACATTCAGTACTTC. This sequence encodes CASGDLLNIQYF.

This clonotype showed up just a few times. This sequence joins TRBV6-2 or TRBV6-3 and TRBJ2-5, with TRBD2 matching over 14 bases. Trimming at V came to 6 bases and at J to 4 bases, leaving 13 bases not matched to a gene. This CDR3 contains 18 residues. Germline lookup yields CDR1 MNHEY and CDR2 SVGEGT. The DNA of the CDR3 is TGTGCCAGCAGCTATCCCGGGACTAGCGGGGGAAAGCGAGAGACCCAGTACTTC. This sequence encodes CASSYPGTSGGKRETQYF.

This clonotype was counted many times. The chain uses TRBV5-8 and TRBJ1-4; D not resolved. The V end lost 3 bases, the J end lost 5 bases, and 14 bases lay between the germline ends. Germline V CDR1 and CDR2: SGHTS, YDEGEE. The CDR3 totals 15 residues. CDR3 coding DNA: TGTGCCAGCAGCTCCGCTCGCGGGAGGAATGAAAAACTGTTTTTT. This translates into CASSSARGRNEKLFF.

This clonotype was picked up many times. The chain is built from TRBV7-9 and TRBJ2-1; D is uncertain. CDR1 and CDR2 from the germline V gene are SEHNR and FQNEAQ (reference sequence). The CDR3 runs 13 residues. Deletions cut 3 bases from V and 6 bases from J, with 9 bases between. The CDR3 DNA follows: TGTGCCAGCAGCTTCCGGCCCAGCAATGAGCAGTTCTTC. It is translated as CASSFRPSNEQFF. The full variable domain, completed using reference TRBV7-9 and TRBJ2-1, is DTGVSQNPRHKITKRGQNVTFRCDPISEHNRLYWYRQTLGQGPEFLTYFQNEAQLEKSRLLSDRFSAERPKGSFSTLEIQRTEQGDSAMYLCASSFRPSNEQFFGPGTRLTVL.

This clonotype has a count of ten or more. This CDR3 reads CASSFGGQGADYGYTF. CDR3 coding DNA: TGTGCCAGCAGCTTTGGCGGACAGGGTGCGGACTATGGCTACACCTTC. The V and J genes are TRBV5-4 and TRBJ1-2; 8 bases are a match to TRBD1. Per germline, CDR1 SGHNT and CDR2 YYREEE (reference sequence). CDR3 length: 16 residues. The V segment lost 2 bases and the J segment 3 bases; nucleotides outside the gene matches: 9.

CDR3 in amino acids: CASSFTPGLAATGELFF. As DNA, the CDR3 is TGTGCCAGCAGCTTCACCCCGGGACTAGCGGCCACCGGGGAGCTGTTTTTT. The rearrangement joins TRBV11-2 to TRBJ2-2, with TRBD2 identical over 11 bases. The trim removed 3 bases at V and 4 bases at J, leaving 7 bases unmatched. This CDR3 comprises 17 residues. The germline gives CDR1 SGHAT, CDR2 FQNNGV.

The gene calls are TRBV2 and TRBJ2-5, with 13 bases matching TRBD2. Germline V gene sequence: CDR1 SNHLY, CDR2 FYNNEI. CDR3 size: 14 residues. Losses at the gene ends were 5 bases for V and 5 bases for J; bases not matched to a gene: 2. The CDR3 DNA sequence: TGTGCCAGCAGTTCGACTAGCGGGGGGGAGACCCAGTACTTC. Amino acids: CASSSTSGGETQYF. Supplemented by reference TRBV2 and TRBJ2-5, the full variable domain reads EPEVTQTPSHQVTQMGQEVILRCVPISNHLYFYWYRQILGQKVEFLVSFYNNEISEKSEIFDDQFSVERPDGSNFTLKIRSTKLEDSAMYFCASSSTSGGETQYFGPGTRLLVL.

This clonotype has at least ten counts. This rearrangement joins TRBV4-1 to TRBJ2-1; tentative D call: TRBD1 (5 bases). The length of the CDR3 is 16 residues. Between the trimmed V and J ends, which lost 1 base and 1 base, there was a span of 11 bases. Germline V lookup: CDR1 MGHRA, CDR2 YSYEKL. CDR3 residues: CASSQVPDTSYNEQFF. The CDR3 DNA follows: TGCGCCAGCAGCCAAGTTCCGGACACTTCCTACAATGAGCAGTTCTTC.

A remark on this clonotype: A much larger clone differs from this one at a single base, so this may be a read error. J is TRBJ2-1 and V is TRBV30; TRBD2 agrees at 7 bases. CDR3 length: 14 residues. CDR1 GTSNPN and CDR2 SVGIG come from the germline V gene (reference sequence). For the CDR3, the DNA is TGTGCTGGGAGGGCTAGCCGGGCGTTGGATGAGCAGTCCTTC. This gives the protein CAGRASRALDEQSF. The entire variable domain, with the rest obtained from reference TRBV30 and TRBJ2-1, is as follows: SQTIHQWPATLVQPVGSPLSLECTVEGTSNPNLYWYRQAAGRGLQLLFYSVGIGQISSEVPQNLSASRPQDRQFILSSKKLLLSDSGFYLCAGRASRALDEQSFGPGTRLTVL.

The table lists this clonotype with many counts. The V gene is TRBV6-1, the J gene TRBJ1-2; 7 nucleotides line up with TRBD1. J was trimmed by 4 bases and V by 6 bases; bases with no gene match: 8. Germline assignment: CDR1 MNHNS and CDR2 SASEGT. The CDR3 consists of 14 residues. The CDR3 protein is CASRWDSSSYGYTF. The CDR3 DNA follows: TGTGCCAGCAGATGGGACAGTTCTAGCTATGGCTACACCTTC.

As concerns this clonotype: A much larger clone lies a single base off, so this may be a read error. The DNA of the CDR3 is TGTGCCAGCAGCTTGATGGCGGGGACTCAAGAGACCCAGTACTTC. Translating it yields CASSLMAGTQETQYF. The rearrangement links TRBV5-6 to TRBJ2-5, with a weak D call TRBD2 (6 bases). CDR1 SGHDT and CDR2 YYEEEE come from the germline V gene. V was clipped by 1 base and J by 2 bases, with 12 bases between them. CDR3 length: 15 amino acids.

In this sample, this clonotype turned up many times. The chain employs TRBV2 and TRBJ2-1, with 11 bases fitting TRBD2. Per germline, CDR1 SNHLY and CDR2 FYNNEI. CDR3 length: 15 residues. Trimming took 6 bases from V and 5 from J; bases not matched to a gene: 6. The CDR3 bases are TGTGCCAGCAGGGAACTAGCGGGGGACGACAATGAGCAGTTCTTC. Protein product: CASRELAGDDNEQFF.

On this clonotype itself: A read error is possible here, since a much larger clone lies one base away. The genes are TRBV4-1 and TRBJ1-4; D is unresolved. V was trimmed by 2 bases and J by 10 bases, leaving 8 bases between them. The germline V gene encodes CDR1 MGHRA and CDR2 YSYEKL. The CDR3 runs 12 residues. In DNA, the CDR3 is TGCGCCAGCAGCCAATTGGATGGAAAACTGTTTTTT. This encodes CASSQLDGKLFF.

This clonotype was seen repeatedly, ten times or more. The genes are TRBV29-1 and TRBJ2-2; TRBD2 is a possible D gene (6 bases). The CDR3 spans 12 residues. Germline V gene lookup returns CDR1 SQVTM and CDR2 ANQGSEA. Trimming removed 3 bases at V and 8 bases at J, with 10 bases between. CDR3 in amino acids: CSVDGTSGELFF. CDR3 DNA sequence: TGCAGCGTTGACGGGACTTCTGGGGAGCTGTTTTTT.

In its sample, this clonotype was seen many times. V and J are TRBV5-6 and TRBJ1-6; D is possibly TRBD1 (6 bases). Germline V lookup: CDR1 SGHDT, CDR2 YYEEEE. Trimming pared 5 bases from V and 4 bases from J, leaving 16 bases between. The CDR3 consists of 16 residues. CDR3 in amino acids: CASRGQGPDYNSPLHF. In DNA, the CDR3 is TGTGCCAGCAGAGGGCAGGGGCCCGATTATAATTCACCCCTCCACTTT.

This clonotype was seen at least ten times. This sequence joins TRBV6-6 and TRBJ2-7; TRBD1 agrees at 8 bases. The CDR3 spans 17 residues. CDR1 and CDR2 from the germline V gene are MNHNY and SVGAGI (reference sequence). After removal of 3 bases from V and 1 base from J, the junction contained 11 bases not matched to a gene. The DNA of the CDR3 is TGTGCCAGCAGTTATAACCGGCTGCGGACAGGGTCCTACGAGCAGTACTTC. This encodes CASSYNRLRTGSYEQYF.